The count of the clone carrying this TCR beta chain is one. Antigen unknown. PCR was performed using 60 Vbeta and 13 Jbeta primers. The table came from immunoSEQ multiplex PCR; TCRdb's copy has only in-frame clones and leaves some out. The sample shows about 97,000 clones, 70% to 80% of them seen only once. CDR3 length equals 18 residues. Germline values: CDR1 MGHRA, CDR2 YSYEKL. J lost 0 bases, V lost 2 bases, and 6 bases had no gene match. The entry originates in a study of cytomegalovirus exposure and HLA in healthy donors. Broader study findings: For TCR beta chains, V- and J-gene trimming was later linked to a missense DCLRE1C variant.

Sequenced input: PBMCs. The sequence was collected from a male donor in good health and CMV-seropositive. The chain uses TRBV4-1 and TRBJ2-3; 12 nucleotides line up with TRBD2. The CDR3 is CASSQKLAGGSSTDTQYF. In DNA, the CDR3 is TGCGCCAGCAGCCAAAAGCTAGCGGGGGGGTCTAGCACAGATACGCAGTATTTT.